This T cell receptor beta chain was found in a study of shared clonotypes between healthy human individuals. Looked up from germline, CDR1 is MGHRA and CDR2 is YSYEKL. The CDR3 has 15 amino acids. V lost 0 bases, J lost 0 bases, and 9 bases lay in between. Naive CD8 cells, CD45RO-negative and positively selected for CCR7, excluded terminally differentiated effector memory CD45RA+ cells. The assay used deep level. Template for every sorted-subset replicate PCR totaled 200 to 250 ng DNA, roughly 30,000 T cell genomes. Profiled with immunoSEQ multiplex PCR; TCRdb holds only in-frame clones, not every one. The sample includes around 2,100,000 clones, approximately 94% of them seen just once. This clone was detected only once.

The chain has TRBV4-1 and TRBJ2-7; D call uncertain. This TCR was recovered from a man between 18 and 29 years old in good health. The material sequenced was naive CD8+ T cells sorted from blood. CDR3: CASSQEQTSSYEQYF. For the CDR3, the DNA is TGCGCCAGCAGCCAAGAACAGACGAGCTCCTACGAGCAGTACTTC.